A single sample gave rise to the 5 T cell receptor beta chains below, sequenced in a study of T cell changes during pregnancy in multiple sclerosis. Clones were sequenced by immunoSEQ multiplex PCR, and TCRdb holds only the in-frame ones, with some missing. The sample gives about 56,000 clones, approximately 91% of which show up once; approximately 2% is in the top ten. This sample comprised peripheral blood, obtained after pregnancy. These receptor sequences come from a female donor with multiple sclerosis, enrolled in a pregnancy study.

The rearrangement uses TRBV5-8 and TRBJ2-5; 8 bases are a match to TRBD1. V lost 4 bases to trimming and J lost 1 base; unmatched junction nucleotides: 3. CDR1 and CDR2 from the germline V gene are SGHTS and YDEGEE. This CDR3 spans 14 amino acids. The CDR3 loop reads CASSQGQGQETQYF. The CDR3 DNA reads as TGTGCCAGCAGCCAAGGACAGGGCCAAGAGACCCAGTACTTC. Complete variable domain (other parts from reference TRBV5-8 and TRBJ2-5): EAGVTQSPTHLIKTRGQQATLRCSPISGHTSVYWYQQALGLGLQFLLWYDEGEERNRGNFPPRFSGRQFPNYSSELNVNALELEDSALYLCASSQGQGQETQYFGPGTRLLVL.

The chain carries TRBV10-3 and TRBJ2-1; 10 bases are a match to TRBD2. The CDR3 has 14 amino acids. V lost 5 bases and J lost 6; bases outside the gene matches: 4. Per germline, CDR1 ENHRY and CDR2 SYGVKD. Written as DNA, the CDR3 is TGTGCCATCAGTCTAGCGGGGGTGGCCAATGAGCAGTTCTTC. It specifies CAISLAGVANEQFF.

This rearrangement joins TRBV6-5 to TRBJ2-7; D may be TRBD1 (6 bases). The CDR3 has 14 residues. V lost 5 bases, J lost 4 bases, and 15 bases lay in between. Germline values: CDR1 MNHEY, CDR2 SVGAGI. CDR3 DNA: TGTGCCAGCAGTCCACAGGGCTCTTCTTACGAGCAGTACTTC. It specifies CASSPQGSSYEQYF.

The V and J genes are TRBV27 and TRBJ2-2; 10 nucleotides match TRBD2. CDR3 length equals 18 residues. The V gene end was trimmed by 1 base and the J gene end by 2 bases; junction bases not matched to a gene: 7. Germline V gene lookup returns CDR1 MNHEY and CDR2 SMNVEV (reference sequence). In nucleotides, the CDR3 is TGTGCCAGCAGTTTATGGGGTAGCGGGGGGCCTAACACCGGGGAGCTGTTTTTT. Translation: CASSLWGSGGPNTGELFF.

The rearrangement links TRBV7-3 to TRBJ2-5, with 8 bases lining up with TRBD1. V lost 3 bases, J lost 5 bases, and 2 bases stayed unmatched. The germline V gene encodes CDR1 SGHTA and CDR2 FQGTGA. This CDR3 has 13 amino acids. The CDR3 DNA sequence: TGTGCCAGCAGCTTGACAGGGGAGGAGACCCAGTACTTC. This sequence encodes CASSLTGEETQYF.